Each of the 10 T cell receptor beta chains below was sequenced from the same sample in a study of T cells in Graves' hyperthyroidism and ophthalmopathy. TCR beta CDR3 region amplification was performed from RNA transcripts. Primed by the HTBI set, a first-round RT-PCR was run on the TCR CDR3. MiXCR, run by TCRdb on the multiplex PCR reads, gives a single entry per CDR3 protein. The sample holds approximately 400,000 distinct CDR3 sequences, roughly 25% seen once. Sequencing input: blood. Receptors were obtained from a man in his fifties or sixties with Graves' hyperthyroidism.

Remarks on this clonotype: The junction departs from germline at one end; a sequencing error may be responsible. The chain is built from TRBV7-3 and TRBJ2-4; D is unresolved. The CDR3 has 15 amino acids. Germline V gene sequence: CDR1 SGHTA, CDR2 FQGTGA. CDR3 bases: TGCGCCAGCAGCCAAGAGTCGGGTGGTAGAAACATTCAGTACTTC. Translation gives CASSQESGGRNIQYF.

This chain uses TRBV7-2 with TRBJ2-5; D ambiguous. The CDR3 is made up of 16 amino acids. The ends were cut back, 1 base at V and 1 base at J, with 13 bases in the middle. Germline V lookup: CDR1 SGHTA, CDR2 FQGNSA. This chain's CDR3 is CASSLEQFRPQETQYF. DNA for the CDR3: TGTGCCAGCAGCTTAGAACAGTTTAGGCCCCAAGAGACCCAGTACTTC.

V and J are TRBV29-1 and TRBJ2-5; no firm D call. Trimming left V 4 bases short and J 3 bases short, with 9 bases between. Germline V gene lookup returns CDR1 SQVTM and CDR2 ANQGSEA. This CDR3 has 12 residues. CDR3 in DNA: TGCAGCGTTGGGCCTGGCGAAGAGACCCAGTACTTC. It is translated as CSVGPGEETQYF.

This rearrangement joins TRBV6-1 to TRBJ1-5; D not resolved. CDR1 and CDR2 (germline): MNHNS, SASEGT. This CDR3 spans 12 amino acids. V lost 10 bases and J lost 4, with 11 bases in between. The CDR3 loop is CATSLGNQPQHF. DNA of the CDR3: TGTGCCACCTCTCTCGGGAATCAGCCCCAGCATTTT.

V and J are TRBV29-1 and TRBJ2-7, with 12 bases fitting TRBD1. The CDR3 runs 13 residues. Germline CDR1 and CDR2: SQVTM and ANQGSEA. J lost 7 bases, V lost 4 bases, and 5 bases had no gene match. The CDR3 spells CSVAGQGAREQYF. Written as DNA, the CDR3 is TGCAGCGTTGCGGGACAGGGGGCAAGGGAGCAGTACTTC.

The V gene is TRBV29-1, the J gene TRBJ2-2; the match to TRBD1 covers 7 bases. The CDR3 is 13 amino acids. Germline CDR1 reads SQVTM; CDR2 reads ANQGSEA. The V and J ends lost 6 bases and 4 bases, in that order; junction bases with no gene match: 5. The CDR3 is CSVQTGTTGELFF. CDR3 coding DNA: TGCAGCGTGCAGACAGGGACCACCGGGGAGCTGTTTTTT.

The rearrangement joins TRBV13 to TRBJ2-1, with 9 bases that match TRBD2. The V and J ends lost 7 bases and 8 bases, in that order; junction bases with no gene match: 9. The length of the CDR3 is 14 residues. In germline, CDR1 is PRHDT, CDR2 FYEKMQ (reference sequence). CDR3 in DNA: TGTGCCAGCATCAAAGCGGGAGGCGGGCATGAGCAGTTCTTC. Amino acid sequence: CASIKAGGGHEQFF.

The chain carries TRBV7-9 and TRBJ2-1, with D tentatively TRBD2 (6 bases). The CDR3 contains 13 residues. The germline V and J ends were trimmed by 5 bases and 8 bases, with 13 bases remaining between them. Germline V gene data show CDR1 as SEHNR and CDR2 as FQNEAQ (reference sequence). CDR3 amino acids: CASSATSSYEQFF. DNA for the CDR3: TGTGCCAGCAGCGCGACTAGTAGCTATGAGCAGTTCTTC.

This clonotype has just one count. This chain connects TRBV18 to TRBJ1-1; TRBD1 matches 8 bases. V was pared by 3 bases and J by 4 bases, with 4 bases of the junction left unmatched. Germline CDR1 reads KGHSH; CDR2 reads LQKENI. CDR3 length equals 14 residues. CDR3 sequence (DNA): TGTGCCAGCTCACCGACAGGGGACGGCACTGAAGCTTTCTTT. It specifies CASSPTGDGTEAFF.

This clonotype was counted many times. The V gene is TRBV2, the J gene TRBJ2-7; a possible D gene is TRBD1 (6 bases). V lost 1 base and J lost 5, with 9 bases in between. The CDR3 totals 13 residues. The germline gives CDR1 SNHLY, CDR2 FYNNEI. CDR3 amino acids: CASSEEQGHEQYF. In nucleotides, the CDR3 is TGTGCCAGCAGTGAAGAACAGGGCCACGAGCAGTACTTC.